One sample yielded the 15 T cell receptor beta chains listed below, sequenced in a study of T cells in Graves' hyperthyroidism and ophthalmopathy. Template material for amplifying TCR beta CDR3 regions consisted of RNA transcripts. Initially, a first-round RT-PCR of the TCR CDR3 employed the HTBI primer set. TCRdb processed the multiplex PCR reads anew with MiXCR; each CDR3 protein has one entry. Of hundreds of thousands of distinct CDR3 sequences listed, about 17% are singletons. The sample taken for sequencing was blood. Receptors were obtained from a woman aged 50 to 60 with Graves' hyperthyroidism that later progressed to Graves' ophthalmopathy.

This clonotype was observed a handful of times. The rearrangement uses TRBV27 and TRBJ2-1; D ambiguous. The CDR3 is 13 amino acids. Trimming pared 0 bases from V and 5 bases from J, leaving 5 bases between. Germline loops: CDR1 MNHEY, CDR2 SMNVEV (reference sequence). The CDR3 DNA follows: TGTGCCAGCAGTTTATCTAAGAACAATGAGCAGTTCTTC. The encoded protein is CASSLSKNNEQFF.

The chain has TRBV6-1 and TRBJ1-2, with TRBD1 matching over 7 bases. CDR3 length: 14 residues. V was pared by 7 bases and J by 3 bases, with 8 bases of the junction left unmatched. Germline V gene data show CDR1 as MNHNS and CDR2 as SASEGT. In DNA, the CDR3 is TGTGCCAGCACCCTGGACAGGACTTACTATGGCTACACCTTC. Translation: CASTLDRTYYGYTF.

In this sample, this clonotype turned up many times. The chain carries TRBV27 and TRBJ2-3, with 9 positions matching TRBD1. The germline V gene encodes CDR1 MNHEY and CDR2 SMNVEV (reference sequence). The CDR3 totals 15 residues. V lost 8 bases to trimming and J lost 3 bases; unmatched junction nucleotides: 9. CDR3 in amino acids: CASLPDRGKTDTQYF. In nucleotides, the CDR3 is TGTGCCAGCCTCCCAGACAGGGGGAAGACAGATACGCAGTATTTT.

This clonotype was seen many times. This sequence joins TRBV11-2 and TRBJ2-5, with D hard to call. Germline values: CDR1 SGHAT, CDR2 FQNNGV. The CDR3 has 17 amino acids. Between the trimmed V and J ends, which lost 1 base and 2 bases, there was a span of 17 bases. CDR3 residues: CASSLAVQYRSQETQYF. Here the CDR3 DNA reads TGTGCCAGCAGCTTAGCGGTCCAATACAGATCACAAGAGACCCAGTACTTC.

This clonotype was counted between two and nine times. The genes are TRBV5-1 and TRBJ1-2, with a weak D call TRBD1 (6 bases). Germline V lookup: CDR1 SGHRS, CDR2 YFSETQ. CDR3 length: 14 amino acids. The V end was cut by 6 bases, the J end by 2 bases, with 14 bases between. The DNA for the CDR3 is TGCGCCAGCACCCCGACAGGACCGAACTATGGCTACACCTTC. Protein product: CASTPTGPNYGYTF.

V and J are TRBV5-1 and TRBJ1-2; tentatively, D is TRBD1 (5 bases). Germline V gene lookup returns CDR1 SGHRS and CDR2 YFSETQ. The V and J ends lost 4 bases and 10 bases respectively, with 29 bases between them. The CDR3 is 17 residues long. The CDR3, as DNA: TGCGCCAGCAGCCCCTCGGGCTCCGGAGGTCCACCGGGGGACTACACCTTC. Encoded protein: CASSPSGSGGPPGDYTF.

This clonotype showed up many times. CDR3 nucleotide sequence: TGTGCCACCAGACGGGAGTCAAACACTGAAGCTTTCTTT. Amino acids: CATRRESNTEAFF. The chain has TRBV24-1 and TRBJ1-1; D not certain. The CDR3 totals 13 residues. V was shortened by 7 bases and J by 2 bases, with 10 bases between the two germline ends. Looked up from germline, CDR1 is KGHDR and CDR2 is SFDVKD.

On this clonotype itself: A much larger clone differs by one base, so this may be a read error. The chain combines TRBV7-8 with TRBJ1-1, with D possibly being TRBD1 (5 bases). Trimming took 4 bases from V and 7 from J, leaving 16 bases between them. The length of the CDR3 is 14 residues. Germline assignment: CDR1 SGHVS and CDR2 FQNEAQ. The CDR3 nucleotides are TGTGCCAGCAGCTGGGGACCCGACGGGAATGAAGCTTTCTTT. Amino acids: CASSWGPDGNEAFF.

The chain employs TRBV12-3 or TRBV12-4 and TRBJ1-4; no reliable D call. The V end was cut by 7 bases, the J end by 10 bases, with 4 bases between. This CDR3 comprises 9 residues. The CDR3 DNA reads TGTGCCAGCATAGGAAAACTGTTTTTT. Protein product: CASIGKLFF.

The V and J genes are TRBV7-2 and TRBJ2-3; possibly TRBD2 for D (5 bases). The CDR3 loop spans 17 amino acids. CDR1 and CDR2 (germline): SGHTA, FQGNSA. Trimming stripped 6 bases from V and 2 bases from J, with 21 bases between. CDR3 residues: CASSSPAGRQLTDTQYF. DNA of the CDR3: TGTGCCAGCAGTAGCCCCGCGGGTCGTCAGCTCACAGATACGCAGTATTTT.

The J gene is TRBJ1-6, the V gene TRBV30; perhaps TRBD1 as D (5 bases). Trimming removed 3 bases at V and 6 bases at J, with 18 bases between. This CDR3 has 16 residues. CDR1 is GTSNPN and CDR2 is SVGIG in the germline V gene (reference sequence). CDR3 DNA sequence: TGTGCCTGGAGCGAAACAGGTTGGGGTATTAATTCACCCCTCCACTTT. Amino acid sequence: CAWSETGWGINSPLHF.

The chain employs TRBV7-4 and TRBJ1-1; D is ambiguous. Between the trimmed V and J ends, which lost 3 bases and 11 bases, there was a span of 4 bases. The germline V gene has CDR1 SGHVT and CDR2 SQSDAQ. This CDR3 has 9 amino acids. The CDR3 sequence: CASSLRAFF. As DNA, the CDR3 is TGTGCCAGCAGCTTGAGGGCTTTCTTT.

This clonotype was observed many times. The rearrangement uses TRBV11-1 and TRBJ1-3; 7 bases align to TRBD1. The CDR3 is made up of 14 amino acids. With V trimmed by 5 bases and J by 4 bases, 5 bases remained unmatched. Germline V gene lookup returns CDR1 SGHAT and CDR2 FQDESV (reference sequence). The CDR3 sequence is CASSHPGQGNTIYF. The CDR3, as DNA: TGTGCCAGCAGCCACCCGGGACAGGGAAACACCATATATTTT.

V gene TRBV27 combines with J gene TRBJ1-3; D is uncertain. Germline V gene sequence: CDR1 MNHEY, CDR2 SMNVEV (reference sequence). The CDR3 length is 13 residues. V shed 4 bases and J shed 4 bases, with 8 bases lying between them. In nucleotides, the CDR3 is TGTGCCAGCAGTTCCTGGAAAGGAAACACCATATATTTT. Translated, it gives CASSSWKGNTIYF.

This clonotype was counted ten times or more. This chain links TRBV3-1 with TRBJ2-5; 8 bases are a match to TRBD1. Germline V lookup: CDR1 LGHDT, CDR2 YNNKEL (reference sequence). V trimming: 0 bases; J trimming: 3 bases; junction bases outside the gene matches: 6. This CDR3 comprises 16 residues. CDR3 amino acids: CASSQDWNRGKETQYF. In DNA form, the CDR3 reads TGTGCCAGCAGCCAAGATTGGAACAGGGGGAAAGAGACCCAGTACTTC.